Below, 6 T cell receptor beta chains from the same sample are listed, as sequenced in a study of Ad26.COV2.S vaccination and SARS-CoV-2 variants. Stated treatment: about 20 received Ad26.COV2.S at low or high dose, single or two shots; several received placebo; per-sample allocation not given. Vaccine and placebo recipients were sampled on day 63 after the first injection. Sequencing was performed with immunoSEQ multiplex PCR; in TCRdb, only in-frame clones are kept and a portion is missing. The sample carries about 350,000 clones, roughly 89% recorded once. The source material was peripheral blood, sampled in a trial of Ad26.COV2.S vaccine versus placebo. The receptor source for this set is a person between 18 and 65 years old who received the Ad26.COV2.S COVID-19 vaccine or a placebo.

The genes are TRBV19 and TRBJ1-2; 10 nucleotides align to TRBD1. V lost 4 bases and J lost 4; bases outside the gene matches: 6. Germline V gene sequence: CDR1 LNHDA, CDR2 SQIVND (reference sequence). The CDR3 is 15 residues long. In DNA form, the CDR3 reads TGTGCCAGTAGTACCCGGACAGGGGGAAGCTATGGCTACACCTTC. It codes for CASSTRTGGSYGYTF. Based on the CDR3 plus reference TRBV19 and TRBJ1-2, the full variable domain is DGGITQSPKYLFRKEGQNVTLSCEQNLNHDAMYWYRQDPGQGLRLIYYSQIVNDFQKGDIAEGYSVSREKKESFPLTVTSAQKNPTAFYLCASSTRTGGSYGYTFGSGTRLTVV.

In DNA form, the CDR3 reads TGTGCCAGCAGTTTTCTATCAATTTACCGGGACAGGGGCCGCAATGAGCAGTTCTTC. The encoded protein is CASSFLSIYRDRGRNEQFF. The chain carries TRBV28 and TRBJ2-1; TRBD1 agrees at 10 bases. J gave up 6 bases and V 3 bases, and 17 bases lay outside the gene matches. Germline CDR1 MDHEN, CDR2 SYDVKM. This CDR3 spans 19 amino acids.

CDR3 coding DNA: TGTGCCAGCTCACCACAGGGACAGGCCAACTATGGCTACACCTTC. Its translation: CASSPQGQANYGYTF. The genes are TRBV18 and TRBJ1-2; 8 nucleotides line up with TRBD1. Germline CDR1 and CDR2: KGHSH and LQKENI. V shed 1 base and J 2 bases; nucleotides not matched to a gene: 3. This CDR3 has 15 residues. Looking up the rest from reference TRBV18 and TRBJ1-2 gives the full variable domain: NAGVMQNPRHLVRRRGQEARLRCSPMKGHSHVYWYRQLPEEGLKFMVYLQKENIIDESGMPKERFSAEFPKEGPSILRIQQVVRGDSAAYFCASSPQGQANYGYTFGSGTRLTVV.

DNA of the CDR3: TGCGCCAGCAGCCAACAGGGGGCTTCCACTGAAGCTTTCTTT. Amino acids: CASSQQGASTEAFF. This rearrangement joins TRBV5-1 to TRBJ1-1; 9 bases map to TRBD1. Germline loops: CDR1 SGHRS, CDR2 YFSETQ. Losses at the gene ends were 4 bases for V and 4 bases for J; bases not matched to a gene: 5. The CDR3 sequence is 14 residues long.

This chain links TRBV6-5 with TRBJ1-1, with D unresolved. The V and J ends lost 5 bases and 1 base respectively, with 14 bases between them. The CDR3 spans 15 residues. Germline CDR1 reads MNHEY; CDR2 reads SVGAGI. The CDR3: CASSTDSGPNTEAFF. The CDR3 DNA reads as TGTGCCAGCAGTACAGATTCCGGGCCGAACACTGAAGCTTTCTTT.

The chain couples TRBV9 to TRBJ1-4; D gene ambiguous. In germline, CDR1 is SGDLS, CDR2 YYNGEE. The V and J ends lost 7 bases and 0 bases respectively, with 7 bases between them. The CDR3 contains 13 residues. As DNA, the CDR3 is TGTGCCAGCGGTTCCCCAACTAATGAAAAACTGTTTTTT. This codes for CASGSPTNEKLFF.